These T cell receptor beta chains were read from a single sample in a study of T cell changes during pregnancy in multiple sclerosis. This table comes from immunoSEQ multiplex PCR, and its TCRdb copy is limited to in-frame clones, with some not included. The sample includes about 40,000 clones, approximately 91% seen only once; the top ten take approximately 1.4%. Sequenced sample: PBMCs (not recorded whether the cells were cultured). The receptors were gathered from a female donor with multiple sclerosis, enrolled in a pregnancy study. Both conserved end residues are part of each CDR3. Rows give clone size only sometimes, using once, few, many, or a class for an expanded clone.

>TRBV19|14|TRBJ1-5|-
CASSMEEGNQPQHF
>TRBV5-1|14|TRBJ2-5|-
CASSVGQGSETQYF
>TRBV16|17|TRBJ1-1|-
CASSQSGTGGFGTEAFF
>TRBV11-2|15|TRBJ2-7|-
CASTLFGGSAYEQYF
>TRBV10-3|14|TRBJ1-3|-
CAITVDRAGNTIYF
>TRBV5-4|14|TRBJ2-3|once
CASSLGTATVTQYF
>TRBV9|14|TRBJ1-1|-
CASSMGQENTEAFF
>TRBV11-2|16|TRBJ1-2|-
CASSFTPSGTISGYTF
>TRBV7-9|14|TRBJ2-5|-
CASSAPRSGETQYF
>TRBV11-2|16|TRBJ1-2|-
CASSLTVKTGHYGYTF
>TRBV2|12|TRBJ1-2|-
CASPEGDYGYTF
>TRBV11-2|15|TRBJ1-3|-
CASSSRQSSGNTIYF
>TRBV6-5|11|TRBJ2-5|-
CASSTVETQYF
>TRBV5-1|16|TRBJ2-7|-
CASSLSGLAGHYEQYF
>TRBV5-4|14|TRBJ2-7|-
CASSFAAGAYEQYF
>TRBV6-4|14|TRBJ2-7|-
CASSDQGHFPEQYF
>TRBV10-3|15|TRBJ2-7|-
CAISESGLAGEGQYF
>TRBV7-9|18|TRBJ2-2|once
CASTFPERDPVGTGELFF
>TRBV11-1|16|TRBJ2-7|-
CASSPGQGRPSYEQYF
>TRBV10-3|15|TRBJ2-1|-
CAILDTKSSYNEQFF
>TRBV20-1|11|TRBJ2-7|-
CSASGLYEQYF
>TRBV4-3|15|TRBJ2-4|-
CASSQEPTGGHIQYF
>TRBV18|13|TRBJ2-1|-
CASSPRRDNEQFF
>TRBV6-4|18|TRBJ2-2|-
CASSPGTSGRANTGELFF
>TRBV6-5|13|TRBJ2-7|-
CASIQDTTYEQYF
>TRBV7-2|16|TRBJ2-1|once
CASSLARTSAYNEQFF
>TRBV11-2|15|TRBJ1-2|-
CASSLAIQGHYGYTF
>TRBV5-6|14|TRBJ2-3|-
CASSSSGHTDTQYF
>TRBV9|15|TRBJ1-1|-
CASSPSGFEGSEAFF
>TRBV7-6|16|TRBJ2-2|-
CASSLSLRRRGGELFF
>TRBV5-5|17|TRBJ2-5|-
CASSFEFSGAYQETQYF
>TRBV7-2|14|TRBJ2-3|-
CASSLDPSSLTQYF
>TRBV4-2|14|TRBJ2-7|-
CASSQDRAGYEQYF
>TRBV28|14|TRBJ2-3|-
CASYVSGSTDTQYF
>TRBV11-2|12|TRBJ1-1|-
CASSVDREEAFF
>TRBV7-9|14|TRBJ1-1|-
CASSSPDRNTEAFF
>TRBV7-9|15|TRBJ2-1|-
CASSLVQREYNEQFF
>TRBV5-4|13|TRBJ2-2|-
CASSFLITGELFF
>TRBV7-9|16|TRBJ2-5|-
CASSLRVGILAETQYF
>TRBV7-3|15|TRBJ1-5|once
CASSLTGGSGQPQHF
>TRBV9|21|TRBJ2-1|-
CASSDPTLAGGGPSSYNEQFF
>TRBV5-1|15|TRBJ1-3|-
CASSLGQSTGNTIYF
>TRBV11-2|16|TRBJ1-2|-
CASSLGDRGPLGGYTF
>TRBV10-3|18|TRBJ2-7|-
CAISGTTSGTLLPYEQYF
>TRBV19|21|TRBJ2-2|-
CASSMGPIAGGQITNTGELFF
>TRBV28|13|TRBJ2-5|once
CATFIWGAETQYF
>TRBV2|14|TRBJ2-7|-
CASTSLDRASEQYF
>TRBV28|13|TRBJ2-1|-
CASSLSDLNEQFF
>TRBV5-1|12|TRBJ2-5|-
CASSLVRETQYF
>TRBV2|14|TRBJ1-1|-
CASSAWTVNTEAFF
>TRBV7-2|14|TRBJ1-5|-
CASSLEYSNQPQHF
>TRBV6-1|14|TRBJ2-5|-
CASSEGPSVETQYF